A selection of T cell receptor beta chains follows, all from one sample in a study of beta chain features in type 1 diabetes. Some clones are missing from TCRdb's copy, which holds only in-frame ones; the method was immunoSEQ multiplex PCR. The sample contains about 930,000 clones, 15% to 20% of which appear only once. Specimen: naive CD4+ T cells from blood. All receptors come from a woman under 30 in good health. Each CDR3 is given with its conserved first and last residue. Each record gives: V gene, D gene, CDR3 protein. D genes are given only for firm matches.

>TRBV18|-
CASSTQGYPNTEAFF
>TRBV5-1|-
CASSLAGGFSYEQYF
>TRBV27|-
CASSSQVASSYGYTF
>TRBV9|-
CASSVGMRNGDTQYF
>TRBV7-9|TRBD1
CASSPGTAKNTEAFF
>TRBV11-2|-
CASSLAGAFTDTQYF
>TRBV7-9|TRBD1
CASSPGTEETQYF
>TRBV10-2|TRBD1
CASEGQGTEAFF
>TRBV9|-
CASSIRDALGQETQYF
>TRBV5-4|-
CASSGEPRAVQETQYF
>TRBV7-2|TRBD1
CASSSGTDNTEAFF
>TRBV28|-
CASSFPMTGHTDTQYF
>TRBV28|TRBD1
CASSLRPGTGDRIDNEQFF
>TRBV13|-
CASSTPGTEAFF
>TRBV19|TRBD1
CASSDRGATNQPQHF
>TRBV13|TRBD1
CASSSGQGAPYNEQFF
>TRBV11-3|-
CASSFRGASSYNEQFF
>TRBV7-9|-
CASSLEAQRYAFF
>TRBV18|-
CASSPTGTASYEQYF
>TRBV5-1|TRBD1
CASSLASDRVAKNIQYF
>TRBV11-2|-
CASSPRTVPRSGANVLTF
>TRBV9|-
CASSVPPTSTDTQYF
>TRBV6-6|TRBD1
CASSRDRGSGPQYF
>TRBV6-1|TRBD1
CASSQGGTGKNEKLFF
>TRBV7-9|TRBD2
CASSLSGTSSTDTQYF
>TRBV10-3|-
CAIKDRLGDNQPQHF
>TRBV25-1|-
CASSGRSVGQLTDTQYF
>TRBV11-2|TRBD1
CASSLAGTGTSRRNTIYF
>TRBV5-4|TRBD1
CASSQASTGIGYEQYF
>TRBV4-1|TRBD1
CASSRAGGVINEQFF
>TRBV18|-
CASSPGSYEQYF
>TRBV11-2|-
CASSFRQTMNTEAFF
>TRBV19|-
CASMSLLGGGNYGYTF
>TRBV6-1|-
CASSRPDRVLGYTF
>TRBV18|TRBD1
CASSLGTGELMNTEAFF
>TRBV28|-
CASSWMSYEQYF
>TRBV7-2|-
CASSATGLGLETQYF
>TRBV4-3|-
CASSQRVGPIEKLFF
>TRBV6-6|-
CASSLPGPWETQYF
>TRBV11-2|TRBD2
CASSLTGLAGQYEQYF